This is a list of T cell receptor beta chains from one sample in a study of T cells of healthy individuals. TCRdb processed the 5' RACE reads anew with MiXCR; each CDR3 protein has one entry. The sample records 40,000 to 65,000 distinct CDR3 sequences, 14% to 15% being singletons. Receptors originate from a human donor in good health. Each CDR3 is given with its conserved first and last residue. The D gene is left open where the match is weak. Clone size is not always given. Where it is, it says once, few, many or a class for expanded clones.

TRBJ1-2 | few | TRBV20-1 | TRBD1 | CSARDEVGGNGYTF | TGCAGTGCTAGAGATGAAGTAGGGGGCAATGGCTACACCTTC
TRBJ2-7 | many | TRBV7-2 | TRBD2 | CASSLTSAGPEQYF | TGTGCCAGCAGCTTAACTAGCGCAGGACCCGAGCAGTACTTC
TRBJ2-3 | NA | TRBV7-8 | NA | CASSLVGGGTDTQYF | TGTGCCAGCAGCTTAGTAGGAGGGGGCACAGATACGCAGTATTTT
TRBJ1-5 | many | TRBV5-6 | NA | CASSRTVGPQHF | TGTGCCAGCAGCAGGACGGTGGGGCCCCAGCATTTT
TRBJ1-5 | few | TRBV20-1 | TRBD1 | CSARAQGGNQSQHF | TGCAGTGCTAGAGCACAGGGGGGCAATCAGTCCCAGCATTTT
TRBJ2-6 | many | TRBV2 | NA | CASSDPGTSGANVLTF | TGTGCCAGCAGTGACCCAGGGACCTCTGGGGCCAACGTCCTGACTTTC
TRBJ2-6 | many | TRBV19 | NA | CASSAYSGINPSGANVLTF | TGTGCCAGTAGTGCCTACTCAGGGATAAACCCCTCTGGGGCCAACGTCCTGACTTTC
TRBJ2-3 | few | TRBV5-1 | NA | CASSLGATSTDTQYF | TGCGCCAGCAGCTTGGGAGCGACTAGCACAGATACGCAGTATTTT
TRBJ1-5 | NA | TRBV7-9 | NA | CASSLDGWGQPQHF | TGTGCCAGCAGCTTAGATGGATGGGGTCAGCCCCAGCATTTT
TRBJ2-1 | many | TRBV21-1 | NA | CASSPGTSKRIF | TGTGCCAGCAGCCCCGGGACTAGCAAGAGGATCTTC
TRBJ2-5 | few | TRBV2 | NA | CASRGDWGFGETQYF | TGTGCCAGCAGGGGGGACTGGGGGTTTGGAGAGACCCAGTACTTC
TRBJ2-5 | many | TRBV7-9 | NA | CASSFPQGVETQYF | TGTGCCAGCAGCTTCCCCCAGGGCGTGGAGACCCAGTACTTC
TRBJ1-5 | NA | TRBV2 | NA | CASSSQVAGGQPQHF | TGTGCCAGCAGTTCGCAAGTGGCGGGGGGGCAGCCCCAGCATTTT
TRBJ1-2 | NA | TRBV9 | NA | CASSVLMVILAGDRFYGYTF | TGTGCCAGCAGCGTCCTTATGGTTATTTTGGCCGGAGACAGGTTTTATGGCTACACCTTC
TRBJ1-2 | many | TRBV9 | TRBD1 | CASSMEPQGLVGYTF | TGTGCCAGCAGCATGGAACCACAGGGGTTGGTGGGCTACACCTTC
TRBJ1-6 | NA | TRBV7-2 | NA | CASSPRQARANSPLHF | TGTGCCAGCAGCCCCAGACAGGCCCGAGCTAATTCACCCCTCCACTTT
TRBJ2-5 | few | TRBV20-1 | TRBD2 | CSARERLAGAPYQETQYF | TGCAGTGCTAGAGAGAGACTAGCGGGGGCCCCGTACCAAGAGACCCAGTACTTC
TRBJ2-3 | many | TRBV9 | NA | CASSPTPTDTQYF | TGTGCCAGCAGCCCAACCCCCACAGATACGCAGTATTTT
TRBJ2-5 | few | TRBV7-8 | NA | CASSLWMGETQYF | TGTGCCAGCAGCTTATGGATGGGAGAGACCCAGTACTTC
TRBJ2-5 | many | TRBV12-3/TRBV12-4 | TRBD1 | CASSPEGTGVLTQYF | TGTGCCAGCAGTCCAGAGGGGACAGGGGTATTGACCCAGTACTTC
TRBJ1-1 | NA | TRBV19 | NA | CASSSTGSEAFF | TGTGCCAGTAGTAGTACAGGATCCGAAGCTTTCTTT
TRBJ2-6 | NA | TRBV10-3 | TRBD1 | CAISAQGALGANVLTF | TGTGCCATCAGCGCACAGGGGGCATTGGGGGCCAACGTCCTGACTTTC
TRBJ2-1 | many | TRBV12-3/TRBV12-4 | TRBD2 | CASSLHRGGRVGEQFF | TGTGCCAGCAGTTTACACCGTGGCGGGAGGGTTGGTGAGCAGTTCTTC
TRBJ2-7 | NA | TRBV7-2 | TRBD2 | CASSLRLAGGTTPYEQYF | TGTGCCAGCAGCTTGAGACTAGCGGGAGGGACTACCCCCTACGAGCAGTACTTC
TRBJ2-3 | few | TRBV24-1 | NA | CATSDSRTASTDTQYF | TGTGCCACCAGTGATTCCCGGACAGCTAGCACAGATACGCAGTATTTT
TRBJ2-5 | few | TRBV6-5 | NA | CASSTRGRGQETQYF | TGTGCCAGCAGCACCCGGGGCAGGGGCCAAGAGACCCAGTACTTC
TRBJ1-1 | many | TRBV9 | NA | CASRSVREHAEAFF | TGTGCCAGCAGGTCAGTACGTGAACATGCTGAAGCTTTCTTT
TRBJ2-1 | many | TRBV14 | NA | CASSQNHRGEQFF | TGTGCCAGCAGCCAAAACCATAGGGGTGAGCAGTTCTTC
TRBJ2-7 | few | TRBV20-1 | TRBD1 | CSALKGAPGEQYF | TGCAGTGCTCTGAAGGGGGCGCCGGGCGAGCAGTACTTC
TRBJ2-7 | NA | TRBV14 | TRBD2 | CASSSAGTSGTRQYF | TGTGCCAGCAGCTCGGCCGGGACTAGCGGTACGAGGCAGTACTTC
TRBJ2-7 | NA | TRBV4-3 | TRBD1 | CASSQAGQEPYEQYF | TGCGCCAGCAGCCAAGCTGGACAGGAGCCCTACGAGCAGTACTTC
TRBJ1-1 | many | TRBV4-3 | NA | CASSQGGNTEAFF | TGCGCCAGCAGCCAGGGGGGGAACACTGAAGCTTTCTTT
TRBJ1-5 | many | TRBV7-2 | TRBD1 | CASSRQGDQPQHF | TGTGCCAGCAGCAGACAGGGAGATCAGCCCCAGCATTTT
TRBJ1-1 | NA | TRBV5-1 | NA | CASSLETEGTMAFF | TGCGCCAGCAGCTTGGAGACAGAGGGTACGATGGCTTTCTTT
TRBJ2-7 | many | TRBV20-1 | TRBD1 | CSATLRDRLREQYF | TGCAGTGCGACGCTCCGGGACAGGTTAAGGGAGCAGTACTTC
TRBJ1-2 | many | TRBV20-1 | NA | CSARDKGIGYGYTF | TGCAGTGCTAGAGACAAGGGAATAGGCTATGGCTACACCTTC
TRBJ2-3 | many | TRBV29-1 | NA | CSVTTGDTQYF | TGCAGCGTGACCACAGGGGATACGCAGTATTTT
TRBJ2-7 | NA | TRBV5-4 | TRBD2 | CASRPELAGSYEQYF | TGTGCCAGCAGGCCCGAACTAGCGGGGTCCTACGAGCAGTACTTC
TRBJ2-1 | many | TRBV7-2 | NA | CASSFGSGDNEQFF | TGTGCCAGCAGCTTTGGTAGCGGAGACAATGAGCAGTTCTTC
TRBJ1-4 | few | TRBV7-9 | NA | CASSPPGGKLFF | TGTGCCAGCAGCCCGCCCGGTGGGAAACTGTTTTTT
TRBJ1-5 | few | TRBV4-3 | NA | CASSQEWRGLPRHQPQHF | TGCGCCAGCAGCCAAGAATGGAGGGGACTGCCTCGTCATCAGCCCCAGCATTTT
TRBJ2-7 | few | TRBV27 | NA | CASTRQANSYEQYF | TGTGCCAGCACCCGACAGGCCAACTCCTACGAGCAGTACTTC
TRBJ1-2 | few | TRBV5-8 | NA | CASSALTHYGYTF | TGTGCCAGCAGCGCGCTGACCCACTATGGCTACACCTTC
TRBJ2-7 | NA | TRBV5-6 | TRBD2 | CASSSGTSGLYEQYF | TGTGCCAGCAGCTCCGGGACTAGCGGACTCTACGAGCAGTACTTC
TRBJ1-1 | many | TRBV12-3/TRBV12-4 | NA | CASSLVWTENTEAFF | TGTGCCAGCAGTTTGGTTTGGACGGAGAACACTGAAGCTTTCTTT
TRBJ1-1 | few | TRBV29-1 | NA | CSVDSRGGTEAFF | TGCAGCGTTGATTCCAGGGGAGGGACTGAAGCTTTCTTT
TRBJ2-3 | few | TRBV6-1 | NA | CASSQFTDTQYF | TGTGCCAGCAGCCAGTTCACAGATACGCAGTATTTT
TRBJ1-3 | many | TRBV5-8 | NA | CASLRGGNTIYF | TGTGCCAGCTTAAGAGGGGGTAACACCATATATTTT
TRBJ1-2 | many | TRBV7-9 | TRBD1 | CASSWTGFDGYTF | TGTGCCAGCAGCTGGACAGGGTTCGATGGCTACACCTTC
TRBJ2-5 | many | TRBV19 | NA | CASSPFGTRGEETQYF | TGTGCCAGTAGTCCCTTTGGGACCCGCGGGGAGGAGACCCAGTACTTC
TRBJ2-3 | NA | TRBV24-1 | TRBD1 | CATSDLTGTGVADTQYF | TGTGCCACCAGTGATCTCACCGGGACAGGGGTAGCAGATACGCAGTATTTT
TRBJ2-3 | few | TRBV4-3 | NA | CASSQEIAAYATDTQYF | TGCGCCAGCAGCCAAGAGATAGCGGCCTACGCCACAGATACGCAGTATTTT
TRBJ1-1 | NA | TRBV20-1 | NA | CSASNGGNTEAFF | TGCAGTGCTAGTAATGGGGGGAACACTGAAGCTTTCTTT
TRBJ1-5 | many | TRBV7-2 | NA | CASSLEGRRSNQPQHF | TGTGCCAGCAGCTTAGAGGGTCGACGGAGCAATCAGCCCCAGCATTTT
TRBJ2-1 | many | TRBV7-7 | NA | CASSLAQSPGDNEQFF | TGTGCCAGCAGCTTAGCGCAGAGTCCAGGCGACAATGAGCAGTTCTTC